This TCR beta chain was recorded in a study of cytomegalovirus exposure and HLA in healthy donors listed by TCRdb under 2017. For context, the study as a whole: According to a later analysis, the 120 validation repertoires were produced on the same platform as the 600 to 850 repertoires of the first cohort. The study aimed to test whether cataloging public T cell receptors could reveal signatures of past pathogen exposure. To predict cytomegalovirus infection status, the study brought together high-throughput TCR immunosequencing, statistical association of individual TCRs with disease status, and machine learning. Along with the approximately 700-subject first cohort, a separate validation cohort of over a hundred different subjects was used.

The research as a whole found: Cytomegalovirus status was reported to be diagnosed by the classifier with high specificity and sensitivity in both the original and validation cohorts. The authors suggested that the approach could potentially be generalized to other disease states and immunological phenotypes. All 120 or so repertoires were used to score co-occurrence in the validation cohort in a later analysis, because that analysis had no HLA typing for the cohort. Most TCR sequences were observed very rarely across donors, whereas some public TCRs were present in many individuals. The study gave a list of about 150 TCR beta chains associated with cytomegalovirus. A later analysis found that TCRs clustered in the first cohort also tended to co-occur in the roughly 120 validation repertoires, with approximately 95% of cluster scores above 0. A few of the identified cytomegalovirus-associated TCR beta chains were confirmed in vitro to be specific for cytomegalovirus antigens.

Donors formed part of the validation cohort, which comprised about 130 subjects and was distinct from the first cohort of under 850 subjects. Sequences GTSNPN (CDR1) and SVGIG (CDR2) are obtained from the germline V gene (reference sequence). V was cut back by 3 bases and J by 6 bases, leaving a gap of 15 bases between them. The CDR3 numbers 14 residues from cysteine through phenylalanine. The kept DNA is CDR3 alone, 42 bases in frame from the first base. Comments on this clone: Its binding antigen is unknown. Nothing much larger sits one base from this clone, and base qualities are not available.

Library preparation employed the immunoSEQ multiplex PCR assay. Processing in the source paper ran as follows. A statistical classification framework was built to diagnose cytomegalovirus status from the catalog of TCR beta chain sequences. In TCRdb, the immuneACCESS table is reduced to in-frame sequences with V and J assigned. These tables do not hold every clone; where another copy was compared, an unresolved V gene accounts for under half, and the others remain unexplained. Clone size and V and J calls were adopted from that table, with D and trimming inferred from the DNA. The sample table holds 110,000 to 150,000 clones, of which 80% to 90% were seen once. Together, the top ten hold approximately 7.5% of the sample.

Sequencing input: PBMCs. The receptor chain draws on TRBV30 and TRBJ1-5; TRBD1 is perhaps the D gene, given 6 matching bases. This clonotype was obtained from a woman aged 18-29 years in good health and CMV-seropositive. Read as DNA, the sequence is TGTGCCTGGAGCACATCAGGGGCGCGTCAGCCCCAGCATTTT. Translated, it reads CAWSTSGARQPQHF.